Below, 13 T cell receptor beta chains from the same sample are listed, as sequenced in a study of control samples from healthy donors and cancer patients (TCRdb year 2020). Library preparation used the immunoSEQ multiplex PCR assay. In TCRdb, the immuneACCESS table is reduced to in-frame sequences with V and J assigned. These tables do not hold every clone; where another copy was compared, an unresolved V gene accounts for under half, and the others remain unexplained. This sample comprises 100,000 to 150,000 clones, more than 70% of them detected only once. The leading ten clones occupy 2.9% of the sample. Sequencing was carried out using blood. The receptors stem from a man in his 60s in good health.

The chain links TRBV20-1 to TRBJ1-1, with D hard to call. V lost 5 bases to trimming and J lost 2 bases, with 6 bases between them. In germline, CDR1 is DFQATT, CDR2 SNEGSKA (reference sequence). The CDR3 runs 11 residues. CDR3 sequence reads: CSAFGNTEAFF. The CDR3 DNA follows: TGCAGTGCTTTTGGCAACACTGAAGCTTTCTTT.

The genes are TRBV19 and TRBJ2-3; D is uncertain. The ends were cut back, 5 bases at V and 0 bases at J, with 12 bases in the middle. Germline V gene sequence: CDR1 LNHDA, CDR2 SQIVND (reference sequence). CDR3 length: 15 amino acids. Here the CDR3 reads CASSSGLPSTDTQYF. As DNA, the CDR3 is TGTGCCAGTAGTTCCGGCCTCCCTAGCACAGATACGCAGTATTTT.

This clone came up once. The chain employs TRBV6-6 and TRBJ2-5; D could derive from TRBD1 or TRBD2 (6 bases each). Trimming removed 8 bases at V and 4 bases at J, with 17 bases between. The CDR3 contains 14 residues. Germline loops: CDR1 MNHNY, CDR2 SVGAGI (reference sequence). The CDR3 here is CASRGGGIGETQYF. The CDR3 DNA follows: TGTGCCAGCCGTGGAGGGGGGATTGGAGAGACCCAGTACTTC.

The chain combines TRBV5-1 with TRBJ1-4; TRBD1 aligns across 10 bases. The CDR3 is 17 amino acids. Germline V gene sequence: CDR1 SGHRS, CDR2 YFSETQ. After removal of 3 bases from V and 1 base from J, the junction contained 6 bases not matched to a gene. DNA for the CDR3: TGCGCCAGCAGCTGGGGACAGGGGAGAGGAACTAATGAAAAACTGTTTTTT. Translation gives CASSWGQGRGTNEKLFF.

The chain couples TRBV7-3 to TRBJ2-3; D is perhaps TRBD1 (5 bases). The V gene's germline CDR1 is SGHTA and CDR2 FQGTGA. The CDR3 has 15 amino acids. V was clipped by 2 bases and J by 1 base, with 10 bases between them. The CDR3 sequence is CASSLGAGGTDTQYF. DNA for the CDR3: TGTGCCAGCAGCTTAGGGGCAGGAGGCACAGATACGCAGTATTTT.

This clone was counted only a few times. V is TRBV28 and J is TRBJ2-7, with D perhaps assigned TRBD1 or TRBD2 (5 bases each). The V gene lost 6 bases and the J gene lost 4 bases, with 19 bases spanning the gap. CDR1 is MDHEN, CDR2 SYDVKM, per germline. The CDR3 contains 15 residues. CDR3 nucleotides: TGTGCCAGCAGGTCACGGGACCCTGGGCGGTACGAGCAGTACTTC. Its protein product is CASRSRDPGRYEQYF.

The chain joins TRBV28 to TRBJ1-2; D possibly corresponds to TRBD1 (6 bases). Germline CDR1 reads MDHEN; CDR2 reads SYDVKM. The CDR3 has 13 amino acids. V gave up 3 bases and J gave up 6 bases, with 11 bases separating them. The CDR3 spells CASSFRRGDGYTF. The CDR3 DNA reads TGTGCCAGCAGTTTTAGGAGGGGGGATGGCTACACCTTC.

This clone has a single count. The J gene is TRBJ2-1, the V gene TRBV25-1, with 7 bases that match TRBD1. The germline gives CDR1 MGHDK, CDR2 SYGVNS. This CDR3 has 15 residues. The V segment lost 1 base and the J segment 4 bases; nucleotides outside the gene matches: 4. CDR3 bases: TGTGCCAGCAGTGAATTAACAGGGGCTTACAATGAGCAGTTCTTC. Translating it yields CASSELTGAYNEQFF.

The chain has TRBV9 and TRBJ1-4; 9 bases align to TRBD1. Germline CDR1 and CDR2: SGDLS and YYNGEE. Trimming cost V 3 bases and J 5 bases; bases outside gene matches: 5. CDR3 size: 15 residues. The CDR3, as DNA: TGTGCCAGCAGCGCGACTACAGGGGGCAATGAAAAACTGTTTTTT. Encoded protein: CASSATTGGNEKLFF.

The rearrangement links TRBV5-5 to TRBJ1-5, with 8 bases that match TRBD1. Losses at the gene ends were 2 bases for V and 6 bases for J; bases not matched to a gene: 10. Germline CDR1 SGHKS, CDR2 YYEKEE (reference sequence). The CDR3 is 16 amino acids. CDR3 DNA sequence: TGTGCCAGCAGCTTACGCTGGACAGGGTTTAGTCAGCCCCAGCATTTT. Its translation is CASSLRWTGFSQPQHF. Based on the CDR3 plus reference TRBV5-5 and TRBJ1-5, the full variable domain is DAGVTQSPTHLIKTRGQQVTLRCSPISGHKSVSWYQQVLGQGPQFIFQYYEKEERGRGNFPDRFSARQFPNYSSELNVNALLLGDSALYLCASSLRWTGFSQPQHFGDGTRLSIL.

The chain is built from TRBV18 and TRBJ2-1; 11 nucleotides agree with TRBD1. This CDR3 has 14 amino acids. Germline V gene lookup returns CDR1 KGHSH and CDR2 LQKENI. With V trimmed by 2 bases and J by 8 bases, 2 bases remained unmatched. The DNA for the CDR3 is TGTGCCAGCTCACCAGGACAGGGGGCTCATGAGCAGTTCTTC. The encoded protein is CASSPGQGAHEQFF.

The rearrangement joins TRBV19 to TRBJ1-1; D ambiguous. The CDR3 has 14 residues. The germline V gene encodes CDR1 LNHDA and CDR2 SQIVND (reference sequence). The V end was cut by 5 bases, the J end by 4 bases, with 14 bases between. The CDR3 protein is CASSQRGLLTEAFF. CDR3 nucleotide sequence: TGTGCCAGTAGTCAACGTGGGCTTCTCACTGAAGCTTTCTTT.

V usage is TRBV7-9 and J usage is TRBJ1-4; 7 bases align to TRBD1. J was trimmed by 4 bases and V by 2 bases; bases with no gene match: 7. CDR3 length: 16 residues. Germline CDR1 SEHNR, CDR2 FQNEAQ (reference sequence). The CDR3 region is CASSLQGVFGNEKLFF. The CDR3 bases are TGTGCCAGCAGCTTACAGGGGGTCTTTGGTAATGAAAAACTGTTTTTT.